This T cell receptor (beta chain) comes out of a study of blood T cell repertoires in COVID-19. Assignment of participants to cohorts was predicated upon participant-reported clinical history. Unmatched junction bases numbered 6, after V lost 0 bases and J lost 6 bases. The CDR3 extends over 14 amino acids. CDR1 and CDR2 (germline): SQVTM, ANQGSEA. Original handling: Quantification of nucleated cells was approximated via reference gene primer amplification. TCRdb keeps only in-frame clones here, not all; method: immunoSEQ multiplex PCR. That table furnishes V, J and clone size, whereas the DNA furnished D and trimming. Of 200,000 to 300,000 clones in the sample, approximately 83% were seen once.

This TCR was recovered from a woman between 40 and 50 years old who had been exposed to COVID-19. V and J are TRBV29-1 and TRBJ2-7; 9 bases map to TRBD1. Sequencing was performed on PBMCs or T cells enriched from blood (not recorded which). The CDR3 nucleotides read TGCAGCGTTGAAGAGTACAGGGGGCTCAGCGAGCAGTACTTC. Its translation is CSVEEYRGLSEQYF.